This T cell receptor (beta chain) was identified during a study of cytomegalovirus exposure and HLA in healthy donors. Per the germline V gene, CDR1 is LGHNT and CDR2 is FRNRAP. The CDR3 is 15 residues long. V lost 0 bases to trimming and J lost 9 bases, with 15 bases between them. 60 Vbeta and 13 Jbeta primers were used in PCR. Assay: immunoSEQ multiplex PCR; the TCRdb copy retains only in-frame clones and omits some. Of about 200,000 clones listed, 86% are singletons. This TCR derives from a woman in her 30s in good health and CMV-seronegative. The sample taken for sequencing was PBMCs. The V and J genes are TRBV12-5 and TRBJ2-1; D gene unclear. The CDR3 coding sequence is TGTGCTAGTGGTTTGGTTAGTAGAGTGCGGATTGAGCAGTTCTTC. Amino acids: CASGLVSRVRIEQFF.